This TCR beta chain was observed in a study of blood T cell repertoires in COVID-19. Those who participated ranged in age from roughly 18 to 95 years and resided in about two dozen US areas. In the original analysis: Estimates of nucleated cell counts were drawn from the amplification of reference gene primers. Sequenced by immunoSEQ multiplex PCR; TCRdb stores in-frame clones only, minus some. Clonal size and the V and J genes are those of that table, whereas D and trimming came from the DNA. The profile shows 150,000 to 190,000 clones, 80% to 90% of them singletons. After removal of 1 base from V and 6 bases from J, the junction contained 5 bases not matched to a gene. There are 16 residues in the CDR3. CDR1 and CDR2 (germline): SGHNT, YENEEA.

The receptor comes from a man between 50 and 59 years old who had recovered from COVID-19. Input material: PBMCs or T cells enriched from blood (not recorded which). The rearrangement links TRBV11-3 to TRBJ2-1; 11 nucleotides agree with TRBD1. DNA of the CDR3: TGTGCCAGCAGCTTAGCCGGGACAGGGGGGGGCAATGAGCAGTTCTTC. This gives the protein CASSLAGTGGGNEQFF.